This TCR beta chain emerged from a study of blood T cell repertoires in COVID-19 (dated by TCRdb to about 2020). For the wider study: Samples from collaborators originated in the United States, Italy and Spain and spanned both the acute and convalescent phases of COVID-19. The samples were drawn from two sources: the first 160 participants of the ongoing ImmuneRACE study, and about 1,300 subjects contributed by 6 global collaborators. The prospective study material was composed of cDNA or gDNA derived from T cells, B-cell-depleted T cells, or PBMCs. The repertoires were made available in a free public database intended to serve as a resource for research on the immune response to SARS-CoV-2. Where available, HLA class I and class II types were taken from metadata supplied by the sample provider and were not determined by assay-based typing. Sample metadata almost always included a de-identified subject ID, COVID-19 status, age in years and sex. Deeply sampled blood TCRbeta repertoires from subjects exposed to, actively infected with, or recovered from COVID-19 were included in the dataset. The research as a whole found: The quantity of clinical and demographic metadata differed by source and by participant and was supplied without curation.

Whole blood was collected in K2EDTA tubes by collaborating institutions according to the institutions' own protocols. For TCRbeta analysis, collaborator samples were shipped as frozen whole blood, as isolated PBMCs, or as DNA extracted from either sample type. The immunoSEQ Assay, a bias-controlled multiplex PCR, was used to amplify TCRbeta CDR3 regions from genomic DNA. The original methods were these. Nucleated cell counts per sample were estimated from amplification of reference gene primers within the assay. Sequence reads were collapsed and filtered to measure the absolute abundance of every unique TCRbeta CDR3 rearrangement. For each sample, productive Simpson clonality was calculated as the square root of Simpson's diversity index over productive rearrangements. This is the immuneACCESS table as TCRdb keeps it, with only in-frame sequences that have V and J called. A part of the clones is gone; compared with another copy, unresolved V genes explain less than half, and the rest is unexplained. V and J calls and clone size come straight from that table; D and trimming were deduced from the DNA. This sample holds tens of thousands of clones; around 90% were observed only once. 1.9% of the sample lies in the top ten.

Taken from cysteine to phenylalanine, the CDR3 has 12 residues. Only the CDR3 DNA stays, 36 bases, in frame from base 1. Deletion took 0 bases off V and 6 bases off J, with a span of 8 bases between the germline ends. CDR1 and CDR2, looked up from the germline V gene, are SQVTM and ANQGSEA. For this clone: The target of this receptor is not known. The sample holds no much larger clone one base away, and base qualities are not on file.

The chain joins TRBV29-1 to TRBJ1-1; TRBD1 is a possible D gene, resting on 5 matching bases. This sequence was found in an elderly woman with active or convalescent COVID-19. Sequences were obtained from peripheral blood. This receptor carries the CDR3 CSVEESGPEAFF. The DNA reads TGCAGCGTTGAAGAGTCAGGGCCTGAAGCTTTCTTT.